This TCR beta chain was recovered during a study of cytomegalovirus exposure and HLA in healthy donors. Per the germline V gene, CDR1 is SQVTM and CDR2 is ANQGSEA. V was clipped by 1 base and J by 6 bases, with 7 bases between them. The CDR3 contains 12 residues. The study's findings and limits: A later analysis appeared to link common viral pathogens to several of the most significant clusters.

This clone has a single count. What it binds is unknown. The PCR had 60 Vbeta and 13 Jbeta primers. Sequenced by immunoSEQ multiplex PCR; TCRdb stores in-frame clones only, minus some. The table has some 130,000 clones, around 85% seen once. Sequencing was performed on PBMCs. The chain recombines TRBV29-1 with TRBJ2-1, with D possibly TRBD2 on 5 matching bases. The receptor was derived from a woman in her twenties or thirties in good health and CMV-seropositive. The CDR3 reads CSVEGTSNEQFF. In DNA form, the CDR3 reads TGCAGCGTTGAAGGGACTTCCAATGAGCAGTTCTTC.